Below are 21 T cell receptor beta chains sequenced from a single sample in a study of cytotoxic CD8 clonotypes in ibrutinib-treated CLL. This table comes from immunoSEQ multiplex PCR, and its TCRdb copy is limited to in-frame clones, with some not included. The data contain about 80,000 clones, 70% to 80% of them singletons. The sample here was PBMCs, taken after 12 months of ibrutinib treatment. The receptors were sampled from a human donor with chronic lymphocytic leukemia.

This chain uses TRBV27 with TRBJ1-2; 10 positions agree with TRBD1. There are 14 residues in the CDR3. Trimming at V came to 7 bases and at J to 5 bases, leaving 7 bases not matched to a gene. Germline V gene sequence: CDR1 MNHEY, CDR2 SMNVEV (reference sequence). The CDR3 sequence is CASTDGQGEYGYTF. For the CDR3, the DNA is TGTGCCAGCACCGACGGACAGGGGGAATATGGCTACACCTTC.

V gene TRBV18 combines with J gene TRBJ2-7, with 7 bases that match TRBD1. Germline loops: CDR1 KGHSH, CDR2 LQKENI. This CDR3 contains 15 residues. V gave up 8 bases and J gave up 0 bases; unmatched junction bases: 10. CDR3 in amino acids: CASRRRGQHSYEQYF. CDR3 nucleotides: TGTGCCAGCCGTCGTCGGGGACAGCACTCCTACGAGCAGTACTTC.

The chain uses TRBV7-3 and TRBJ2-1; 13 nucleotides match TRBD2. The CDR3 loop spans 17 amino acids. CDR1 and CDR2 from the germline V gene are SGHTA and FQGTGA. V was clipped by 5 bases and J by 5 bases; unmatched bases: 9. The chain's CDR3 is CASSITSGRASHNEQFF. DNA for the CDR3: TGTGCCAGCAGCATCACTAGCGGGAGGGCCAGCCACAATGAGCAGTTCTTC.

V and J are TRBV7-6 and TRBJ2-1; 7 nucleotides align to TRBD1. This CDR3 comprises 16 residues. Germline CDR1 and CDR2: SGHVS and FNYEAQ. J gave up 6 bases and V 1 base, and 9 bases lay outside the gene matches. CDR3 nucleotides: TGTGCCAGCAGCTTAGGTGGGTCAGGGGGTGTCAATGAGCAGTTCTTC. Protein sequence: CASSLGGSGGVNEQFF.

V is TRBV28 and J is TRBJ1-1; no definite D call. The germline V gene has CDR1 MDHEN and CDR2 SYDVKM. Trimming removed 3 bases at V and 4 bases at J, with 6 bases between. The CDR3 is 12 amino acids. In DNA form, the CDR3 reads TGTGCCAGCAGTTTGACGGTCACTGAAGCTTTCTTT. This sequence encodes CASSLTVTEAFF.

Within the sample, this clone is medium-sized. V gene TRBV7-2 combines with J gene TRBJ2-5; maybe TRBD2 (5 bases). Trimming took 5 bases from V and 4 from J, leaving 14 bases between them. Germline V gives CDR1 SGHTA, CDR2 FQGNSA. The CDR3 has 14 amino acids. The CDR3 DNA is TGTGCCAGCAGCCCGGGGAGTGGGCTAGAGACCCAGTACTTC. This gives the protein CASSPGSGLETQYF.

V is TRBV6-5 and J is TRBJ2-7; TRBD1 matches 8 bases. The ends lost 7 bases at V and 5 bases at J; junction bases unmatched: 4. Germline V lookup: CDR1 MNHEY, CDR2 SVGAGI. The CDR3 contains 12 residues. The DNA of the CDR3 is TGTGCCAGCACCGACAGGGGTCACGAGCAGTACTTC. Protein: CASTDRGHEQYF.

The chain is built from TRBV6-1 and TRBJ2-1; D unclear. V was shortened by 1 base and J by 3 bases, with 10 bases between the two germline ends. The CDR3 runs to 15 residues. Per the germline V gene, CDR1 is MNHNS and CDR2 is SASEGT. The CDR3 reads CASSEGTGGYNEQFF. The CDR3 region has the DNA TGTGCCAGCAGTGAAGGTACGGGTGGCTACAATGAGCAGTTCTTC.

The chain has TRBV29-1 and TRBJ2-3; 7 bases align to TRBD1. CDR1 and CDR2 (germline): SQVTM, ANQGSEA. V lost 4 bases and J lost 4; bases outside the gene matches: 2. This CDR3 spans 12 amino acids. In DNA, the CDR3 is TGCAGCGTTGGAGGGGGCGCAGATACGCAGTATTTT. Translation gives CSVGGGADTQYF.

V is TRBV28 and J is TRBJ2-7; 9 bases line up with TRBD2. The germline V gene encodes CDR1 MDHEN and CDR2 SYDVKM. V lost 3 bases to trimming and J lost 3 bases; unmatched junction nucleotides: 6. This CDR3 comprises 15 residues. CDR3 in DNA: TGTGCCAGCAGTTTTCTAGCGGGGCCCCTCTACGAGCAGTACTTC. It specifies CASSFLAGPLYEQYF.

J is TRBJ1-1 and V is TRBV9; D remains ambiguous. The CDR3 runs to 14 residues. The germline V and J ends were trimmed by 4 bases and 0 bases, with 10 bases remaining between them. Germline lookup yields CDR1 SGDLS and CDR2 YYNGEE. The CDR3 DNA reads as TGTGCCAGCAGCCCCCAGACCTTGAACACTGAAGCTTTCTTT. Its translation is CASSPQTLNTEAFF.

The DNA for the CDR3 is TGTGCCAGCAGCCCGGGCCTGGGGTCCTCCTACGAGCAGTACTTC. The encoded protein is CASSPGLGSSYEQYF. The chain recombines TRBV7-9 with TRBJ2-7; no clear D. The V gene lost 5 bases and the J gene lost 0 bases, with 14 bases spanning the gap. CDR1 and CDR2 from the germline V gene are SEHNR and FQNEAQ (reference sequence). This CDR3 has 15 amino acids.

This sequence joins TRBV4-2 and TRBJ1-2, with 8 bases lining up with TRBD1. The CDR3 contains 13 residues. Trimming cost V 6 bases and J 7 bases; bases outside gene matches: 7. The V gene's germline CDR1 is LGHNA and CDR2 YNFKEQ. Written as DNA, the CDR3 is TGTGCCAGCAGGGACAGGGTAGAGGGTGGCTACACCTTC. Its translation is CASRDRVEGGYTF.

The J gene is TRBJ1-6, the V gene TRBV9, with a possible D match to TRBD1 (6 bases). This CDR3 has 14 residues. The V gene's germline CDR1 is SGDLS and CDR2 YYNGEE. Trimming shortened V by 1 base and J by 11 bases, and 13 bases separated the two germline ends. CDR3 DNA sequence: TGTGCCAGCAGCGTACAGGGGCCTGTGGCACCCCTCCACTTT. Protein: CASSVQGPVAPLHF.

This chain joins TRBV7-2 and TRBJ2-3, with TRBD2 identical over 10 bases. From germline, CDR1 is SGHTA and CDR2 FQGNSA. V dropped 7 bases and J dropped 4; count of bases not matched to a gene: 8. This CDR3 has 15 residues. The CDR3 coding sequence is TGTGCCAGCATCCCTAGCGGGGGTGGGCCAGATACGCAGTATTTT. Translating it yields CASIPSGGGPDTQYF. Combining the CDR3 with reference TRBV7-2 and TRBJ2-3 gives the whole variable domain GAGVSQSPSNKVTEKGKDVELRCDPISGHTALYWYRQSLGQGLEFLIYFQGNSAPDKSGLPSDRFSAERTGGSVSTLTIQRTQQEDSAVYLCASIPSGGGPDTQYFGPGTRLTVL.

This chain joins TRBV5-6 and TRBJ2-7; weak D call: TRBD1 (5 bases). This CDR3 is 14 amino acids long. V dropped 3 bases and J dropped 6 bases, with 16 bases sitting between them. Germline CDR1 and CDR2: SGHDT and YYEEEE. In DNA, the CDR3 is TGTGCCAGCAGCTCTCAAAGGGGAAGTGGCGAGCAGTACTTC. Its translation is CASSSQRGSGEQYF.

The rearrangement uses TRBV28 and TRBJ1-2; 7 positions match TRBD1. CDR3 length equals 14 residues. The germline CDR1 and CDR2 sequences are MDHEN and SYDVKM. Germline trimming cut 4 bases from V and 2 bases from J; bases unmatched to any gene: 4. As DNA, the CDR3 is TGTGCCAGCAGTTCCCAGGGGGTCAACTATGGCTACACCTTC. Translation: CASSSQGVNYGYTF.

The chain links TRBV28 to TRBJ2-5; possibly TRBD2 for D (7 bases). The CDR3 contains 14 residues. Trimming removed 3 bases from V and 4 bases from J, with 12 bases in between. Per the germline V gene, CDR1 is MDHEN and CDR2 is SYDVKM. CDR3 nucleotide sequence: TGTGCCAGCAGTTTCGGGGCGGGGGCAGAGACCCAGTACTTC. It translates to CASSFGAGAETQYF.

The V gene is TRBV6-6, the J gene TRBJ2-3; 7 bases agree with TRBD2. V lost 9 bases, J lost 2 bases, and 5 bases stayed unmatched. The CDR3 length is 13 residues. Germline-derived CDR1 and CDR2 are MNHNY and SVGAGI (reference sequence). The CDR3 loop is CASSGRTTDTQYF. In DNA, the CDR3 is TGTGCCAGTAGCGGGCGTACCACAGATACGCAGTATTTT.

V gene TRBV6-5 combines with J gene TRBJ2-4, with unresolved D. This CDR3 comprises 14 residues. Germline CDR1 MNHEY, CDR2 SVGAGI. The V end lost 3 bases, the J end lost 5 bases, and 11 bases lay between the germline ends. The CDR3 DNA reads as TGTGCCAGCAGTTATTCCGGAGACCAAAACATTCAGTACTTC. Residues: CASSYSGDQNIQYF.

This clone was detected ten times or more. The V call is TRBV5-1, the J call TRBJ2-7; 7 nucleotides align to TRBD1. The CDR3 has 14 amino acids. Germline CDR1 reads SGHRS; CDR2 reads YFSETQ. J gave up 3 bases and V 4 bases, and 7 bases lay outside the gene matches. For the CDR3, the DNA is TGCGCCAGCAGCGCCGGACAGGAGTTCTACGAGCAGTACTTC. This codes for CASSAGQEFYEQYF.